The rows below give T cell receptor beta chains drawn from one sample of a study of blood T cell repertoires in COVID-19. The method was immunoSEQ multiplex PCR; TCRdb's version includes in-frame clones alone and lacks a portion of them. The sample includes approximately 180,000 clones, approximately 80% of them seen just once. Sequenced material: PBMCs or T cells enriched from blood (not recorded which). The receptors were gathered from a woman aged 60 to 75 with acute COVID-19. The CDR3 runs from the conserved cysteine through the conserved F or W. A D gene is named only where the DNA matches it firmly. Clone size is shown for a subset of rows, as once, few, many or a class of expanded clone.

>TRBD2|TRBV28|TRBJ2-1|NA
TGTGCCAGCAGTCCGGCCCGCCTAGCGGGAGGATCCAATGAGCAGTTCTTC
CASSPARLAGGSNEQFF
>NA|TRBV5-1|TRBJ1-6|NA
TGCGCCAGCAGCTTACAGGGTGAAAATTCACCCCTCCACTTT
CASSLQGENSPLHF
>NA|TRBV29-1|TRBJ2-1|NA
TGCAGCGCCCCCGGGATAGCGGAACACAATGAGCAGTTCTTC
CSAPGIAEHNEQFF
>NA|TRBV27|TRBJ2-4|NA
TGTGCCAGCAGTCCCCTCGGGTGGGCGGGGAAGAGAAGAACCAAAAACATTCAGTACTTC
CASSPLGWAGKRRTKNIQYF
>TRBD2|TRBV7-2|TRBJ2-1|NA
TGTGCCAGCAGCTTAGCGGCTAGCGGGGGGAGCTCCTACAATGAGCAGTTCTTC
CASSLAASGGSSYNEQFF
>NA|TRBV4-3|TRBJ2-1|NA
TGCGCCAGCAGCCAAGAGACCGGTAGCCATGAGCAGTTCTTC
CASSQETGSHEQFF
>TRBD1|TRBV5-6|TRBJ1-2|NA
TGTGCCAGCAGCCCCCGGGACAGGTCTGGCTACACCTTC
CASSPRDRSGYTF
>NA|TRBV6-2/TRBV6-3|TRBJ1-6|NA
TGTGCCAGCAGTTACTCGACGGGTGGGACTGACGGAACCACAACCACTTCACCCCTCCACTTT
CASSYSTGGTDGTTTTSPLHF
>TRBD1|TRBV7-2|TRBJ1-2|NA
TGTGCCAGCAGTCCGGACAGGGGGCCCTATGGCTACACCTTC
CASSPDRGPYGYTF
>NA|TRBV6-5|TRBJ1-4|NA
TGTGCCAGCAGGAGTAGTAGGTCAGGAGGGGAAAAACTGTTTTTT
CASRSSRSGGEKLFF
>TRBD1|TRBV2|TRBJ1-6|NA
TGTGCCAGCACCGCCCGACAGGGGGATACGTCCCTCCACTTT
CASTARQGDTSLHF
>NA|TRBV5-4|TRBJ1-1|NA
TGTGCCAGCAGACCAGGTGGGACACACCTAGGCGGTGAAGCTTTCTTT
CASRPGGTHLGGEAFF
>NA|TRBV19|TRBJ2-2|NA
TGTGCCAGTAGTATCGTATTCACCGGGGAGCTGTTTTTT
CASSIVFTGELFF
>TRBD2|TRBV5-8|TRBJ2-5|NA
TGTGCCAGCAGCTTGGGACTAGCGGGGTGGGGCGCCCGACGGGACCAGTACTTC
CASSLGLAGWGARRDQYF
>TRBD2|TRBV15|TRBJ2-1|NA
TGTGCCACCAGCAGATGGCGGAGCGGGAGGGCCGATGAGCAGTTCTTC
CATSRWRSGRADEQFF
>NA|TRBV7-9|TRBJ1-5|once
TGTGCCAGCAGTCCCGCAGGGGGCAATCAGCCCCAGCATTTT
CASSPAGGNQPQHF
>NA|TRBV19|TRBJ2-3|NA
TGTGCCAGTAGTCCTTCCTCTCTTTTATGGAGGGCACCCACAGATACGCAGTATTTT
CASSPSSLLWRAPTDTQYF
>NA|TRBV10-3|TRBJ2-7|NA
TGTGCCATCAGTGAGTCTCCCCTTAGGAGCTCCTACGAGCAGTACTTC
CAISESPLRSSYEQYF
>NA|TRBV6-5|TRBJ1-5|NA
TGTGCCAGCAGGGGGGCAGGGGCTGGGAATCAGCCCCAGCATTTT
CASRGAGAGNQPQHF
>NA|TRBV29-1|TRBJ1-5|few
TGCAGCGTTGGCTGGGGCGTAAATCAGCCCCAGCATTTT
CSVGWGVNQPQHF
>NA|TRBV7-9|TRBJ1-5|NA
TGTGCCAGCAGCTTAGGGGCCGGCCTAAGCCATCAGCCCCAGCATTTT
CASSLGAGLSHQPQHF
>TRBD2|TRBV9|TRBJ2-3|NA
TGTGCCAGCAGCGTAGGTTTTAGCGGGGGGGATACGCAGTATTTT
CASSVGFSGGDTQYF
>NA|TRBV18|TRBJ1-5|NA
TGTGCCAGCTCACCAGCCAGGGATTTCCCTCAGCCCCAGCATTTT
CASSPARDFPQPQHF
>TRBD2|TRBV5-1|TRBJ2-5|once
TGCGCCAGCAGCTCCGGGACTAGCGGGGGGGCAAGGGAGACCCAGTACTTC
CASSSGTSGGARETQYF
>NA|TRBV23-1|TRBJ1-1|NA
TGCGCCAGCAGTCGGCACACTGAAGCTTTCTTT
CASSRHTEAFF
>NA|TRBV5-1|TRBJ1-2|few
TGCGCCAGCAGCTTGGGACAGATCAATGGCTACACCTTC
CASSLGQINGYTF
>NA|TRBV27|TRBJ1-1|once
TGTGCCAGCAGTAGAAAAGGGGGCACTGAAGCTTTCTTT
CASSRKGGTEAFF
>TRBD1|TRBV3-1/TRBV3-2|TRBJ1-5|NA
TGTGCCAGCAGCCACGGGACAGAGTATCAGCCCCAGCATTTT
CASSHGTEYQPQHF
>NA|TRBV19|TRBJ2-2|NA
TGTGCCAGTAAGGTCTATGGGACAACGAACACCGGGGAGCTGTTTTTT
CASKVYGTTNTGELFF
>NA|TRBV13|TRBJ1-3|NA
TGTGCCAGCAGCCCAGGAGGCAGCCGAAACACCATATATTTT
CASSPGGSRNTIYF
>NA|TRBV7-9|TRBJ1-5|NA
TGTGCCAGCAGCTTAGGGGGGGACCAGCCCCAGCATTTT
CASSLGGDQPQHF
>TRBD1|TRBV27|TRBJ2-1|NA
TGTGCCAGCAGTTTACGCCCCCACAACAGGGGGCGGTACAATGAGCAGTTCTTC
CASSLRPHNRGRYNEQFF
>NA|TRBV6-2/TRBV6-3|TRBJ1-2|NA
TGTGCCAGCAGTTTTAGCGACTATGGCTACACCTTC
CASSFSDYGYTF
>NA|TRBV3-1/TRBV3-2|TRBJ2-4|NA
TGTGCCAGCAGCGGCGGATTACCCTTAGCCAAAAACATTCAGTACTTC
CASSGGLPLAKNIQYF
>NA|TRBV7-9|TRBJ1-1|once
TGTGCCAGCAGCTCAGGGTGGGAAAGAAACACTGAAGCTTTCTTT
CASSSGWERNTEAFF
>TRBD1|TRBV6-5|TRBJ1-6|NA
TGTGCCAGCAGCCGACAGGGGGAGTCACCCCTCCACTTT
CASSRQGESPLHF
>NA|TRBV4-3|TRBJ1-2|once
TGCGCCAGCAGCCAACGGAGGGACCTGGGAGGCTACACCTTC
CASSQRRDLGGYTF
>TRBD1|TRBV18|TRBJ1-2|few
TGTGCCAGCTCACCTACGGGACAGGAGTACTATGGCTACACCTTC
CASSPTGQEYYGYTF
>NA|TRBV5-4|TRBJ2-3|NA
TGTGCCAGCAGCTTGGGTCAATTCAGGACAGCTTCTAGCACAGATACGCAGTATTTT
CASSLGQFRTASSTDTQYF
>NA|TRBV9|TRBJ2-1|NA
TGTGCCAGCAGCCCGGCCCCCGGACAGTCCTACAATGAGCAGTTCTTC
CASSPAPGQSYNEQFF
>TRBD2|TRBV6-5|TRBJ2-1|NA
TGTGCCAGCAGTTCCCTAGGGGCGGGAGGTTGGAATGAGCAGTTCTTC
CASSSLGAGGWNEQFF
>TRBD1|TRBV6-2/TRBV6-3|TRBJ2-5|once
TGTGCCAGCAGCCAACAGGGGGCCAAGACCCAGTACTTC
CASSQQGAKTQYF
>TRBD1|TRBV19|TRBJ1-6|NA
TGTGCCAGTAGTCCCGAAGGGGGCCGGAATTCACCCCTCCACTTT
CASSPEGGRNSPLHF
>NA|TRBV7-2|TRBJ1-2|NA
TGTGCCAGCAGCAGAGCGGCTGCGTATGGCTACACCTTC
CASSRAAAYGYTF
>TRBD2|TRBV28|TRBJ2-3|NA
TGTGCCAGCAGTTTGGCTAGCGGGGACCTCCGCGATACGCAGTATTTT
CASSLASGDLRDTQYF